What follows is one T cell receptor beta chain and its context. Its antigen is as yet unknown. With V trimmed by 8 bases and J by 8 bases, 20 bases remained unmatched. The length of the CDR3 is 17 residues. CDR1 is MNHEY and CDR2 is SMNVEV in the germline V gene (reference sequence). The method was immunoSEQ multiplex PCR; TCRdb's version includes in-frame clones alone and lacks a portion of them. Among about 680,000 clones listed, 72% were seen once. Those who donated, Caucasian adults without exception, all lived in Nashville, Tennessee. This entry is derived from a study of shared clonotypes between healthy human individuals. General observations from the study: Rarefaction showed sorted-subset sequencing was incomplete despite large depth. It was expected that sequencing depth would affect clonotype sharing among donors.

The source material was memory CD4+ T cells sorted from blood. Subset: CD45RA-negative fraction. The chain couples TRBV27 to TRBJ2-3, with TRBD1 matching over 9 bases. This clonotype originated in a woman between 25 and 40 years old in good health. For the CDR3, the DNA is TGTGCCAGCCGCACGGAAATCGGGACAGGGATATTCGGTACGCAGTATTTT. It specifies CASRTEIGTGIFGTQYF.